This entry concerns a single TCR beta chain. When the RNA was reverse transcribed, random hexamers were used with an input of about 0.45 to 1 ug. TCRdb analysed the immunoSEQ multiplex PCR reads with MiXCR anew, one entry per CDR3 protein. The sample contains about 47,000 distinct CDR3 sequences, 85% to 95% of which appear only once. This entry belongs to a study of CD8 T cells in Susac syndrome. Germline lookup yields CDR1 SGHDT and CDR2 YYEEEE. The V segment lost 1 base and the J segment 4 bases; nucleotides outside the gene matches: 12. This CDR3 is built from 19 residues. The V and J genes are TRBV5-6 and TRBJ2-2; 11 bases line up with TRBD2. Sequencing was performed on CD8+ T cells from PBMCs. The sequence was collected from a human donor in good health. CDR3 sequence (DNA): TGTGCCAGCAGCTTGTTGTGGCTAGCGGGAGGAGGCGGCACCGGGGAGCTGTTTTTT. Protein sequence: CASSLLWLAGGGGTGELFF.